These 32 T cell receptor beta chains originate from one sample sequenced in a study of T cells in tuberculosis. Using immunoSEQ multiplex PCR, the repertoire was profiled, and TCRdb retains in-frame clones only, with some absent. Of about 43,000 clones in the sample, 90% to 95% are singletons; the top ten hold under 2%. Sequenced material: PBMCs. These receptors came from a donor aged 5-35 years with latent tuberculosis or without tuberculosis infection. Some clones in this sample may be carry-over from other donors' samples.

The gene calls are TRBV30 and TRBJ2-3; 10 nucleotides match TRBD2. The germline CDR1 and CDR2 sequences are GTSNPN and SVGIG (reference sequence). The CDR3 spans 15 residues. Here the CDR3 reads CARASGRIRTDTQYF. The CDR3, as DNA: TGTGCTCGGGCTAGCGGGAGAATACGGACAGATACGCAGTATTTT.

The gene calls are TRBV10-1 and TRBJ2-4, with 13 bases fitting TRBD2. Trimming removed 4 bases from V and 8 bases from J; junction bases left unmatched: 11. Germline CDR1 WNHNN, CDR2 SYGVQD (reference sequence). The CDR3 totals 17 residues. CDR3 loop: CASSGPPGTSGVDIQYF. CDR3 nucleotides: TGCGCCAGCAGTGGACCCCCCGGGACTAGCGGGGTGGACATTCAGTACTTC.

This chain joins TRBV15 and TRBJ2-7, with 13 bases aligning to TRBD2. The CDR3 sequence is 18 residues long. The ends lost 0 bases at V and 4 bases at J; junction bases unmatched: 9. Germline lookup yields CDR1 LNHNV and CDR2 YYDKDF (reference sequence). This chain's CDR3 is CATSRDTGTSGIGYEQYF. CDR3 in DNA: TGTGCCACCAGCAGAGACACCGGGACTAGCGGGATAGGGTACGAGCAGTACTTC.

The chain combines TRBV28 with TRBJ2-6; weak D call: TRBD2 (6 bases). Germline V gene lookup returns CDR1 MDHEN and CDR2 SYDVKM. The CDR3 is 15 amino acids. Between the trimmed V and J ends, which lost 5 bases and 1 base, there was a span of 9 bases. The CDR3 nucleotides are TGTGCCAGCAGTCCCGGGGGTTCTGGGGCCAACGTCCTGACTTTC. Its translation: CASSPGGSGANVLTF.

The J gene is TRBJ1-4, the V gene TRBV19; weak D call: TRBD1 (6 bases). The CDR3 runs 15 residues. Trimming left V 9 bases short and J 0 bases short, with 14 bases between. CDR1 is LNHDA and CDR2 is SQIVND in the germline V gene (reference sequence). CDR3 loop: CASRGQAATNEKLFF. In DNA form, the CDR3 reads TGTGCCAGCCGGGGACAAGCTGCAACTAATGAAAAACTGTTTTTT.

J is TRBJ2-3 and V is TRBV28, with TRBD2 as a possible D gene (6 bases). The CDR3 covers 14 residues. V was shortened by 6 bases and J by 2 bases, with 12 bases between the two germline ends. Germline assignment: CDR1 MDHEN and CDR2 SYDVKM. The CDR3 DNA follows: TGTGCCAGCAGGCGGGATATCCTCACAGATACGCAGTATTTT. Translated, it gives CASRRDILTDTQYF.

V is TRBV9 and J is TRBJ2-7; 7 nucleotides line up with TRBD2. V lost 6 bases and J lost 3; bases outside the gene matches: 9. The CDR3 contains 14 residues. Germline assignment: CDR1 SGDLS and CDR2 YYNGEE. CDR3 loop: CASNQLGGNYEQYF. The CDR3 coding sequence is TGTGCCAGCAACCAGCTGGGAGGGAACTACGAGCAGTACTTC. The full variable domain, rest sourced from reference TRBV9 and TRBJ2-7, is DSGVTQTPKHLITATGQRVTLRCSPRSGDLSVYWYQQSLDQGLQFLIQYYNGEERAKGNILERFSAQQFPDLHSELNLSSLELGDSALYFCASNQLGGNYEQYFGPGTRLTVT.

The V gene is TRBV30, the J gene TRBJ2-7; the match to TRBD2 covers 8 bases. The V gene's germline CDR1 is GTSNPN and CDR2 SVGIG (reference sequence). CDR3 length: 14 residues. Unmatched junction bases numbered 12, after V lost 5 bases and J lost 6 bases. The CDR3 reads CAWATVSGRGEQYF. CDR3 DNA sequence: TGTGCCTGGGCCACGGTGAGCGGGAGAGGCGAGCAGTACTTC.

The chain has TRBV4-1 and TRBJ2-5, with TRBD2 identical over 9 bases. Germline V gene lookup returns CDR1 MGHRA and CDR2 YSYEKL. Trimming cost V 0 bases and J 1 base; bases outside gene matches: 6. The CDR3 spans 17 residues. CDR3 protein: CASSQDSSGRLQETQYF. The CDR3 DNA sequence: TGCGCCAGCAGCCAAGATTCGAGCGGGAGGCTCCAAGAGACCCAGTACTTC.

This clone was found a few times. Different DNA sequences within this sample yield the same CDR3. CDR3 residues: CASKEGGGGYTF. The CDR3 DNA follows: TGTGCCAGCAAAGAGGGAGGAGGTGGCTACACCTTC. The chain links TRBV27 to TRBJ1-2; no clear D gene. Germline CDR1 is MNHEY and CDR2 is SMNVEV (reference sequence). V lost 7 bases, J lost 7 bases, and 13 bases lay in between. The CDR3 covers 12 residues.

This clone was observed a single time. The chain has TRBV12-2 and TRBJ1-5. TRBV12-2 is a listed pseudogene. CDR3 size: 18 residues. CDR3 protein: CASRSPRGVQTYNQPQHF. In DNA, the CDR3 is TGTGCAAGTCGCTCCCCTCGGGGGGTACAGACCTACAATCAGCCCCAGCATTTT.

The chain recombines TRBV12-5 with TRBJ2-3; 10 bases are shared with TRBD2. CDR3 length: 13 residues. After removal of 9 bases from V and 8 bases from J, the junction contained 8 bases not matched to a gene. Germline CDR1 LGHNT, CDR2 FRNRAP. The CDR3 sequence is CASLTSGTGTQYF. The CDR3 region has the DNA TGTGCTAGCCTAACTAGCGGGACCGGTACGCAGTATTTT.

The chain carries TRBV18 and TRBJ2-1; 9 nucleotides line up with TRBD1. CDR1 is KGHSH and CDR2 is LQKENI in the germline V gene. The CDR3 has 15 residues. V gave up 2 bases and J gave up 3 bases; unmatched junction bases: 2. The CDR3 loop reads CASSPLGQGYNEQFF. CDR3 bases: TGTGCCAGCTCACCATTGGGACAGGGCTACAATGAGCAGTTCTTC.

The gene calls are TRBV9 and TRBJ1-2; D remains unclear. This CDR3 comprises 12 residues. Between the trimmed V and J ends, which lost 3 bases and 5 bases, there was a span of 8 bases. The V gene's germline CDR1 is SGDLS and CDR2 YYNGEE. The CDR3, as DNA: TGTGCCAGCAGCGCATCCAGTTATGGCTACACCTTC. It codes for CASSASSYGYTF.

V and J are TRBV6-6 and TRBJ2-7; tentatively, D is TRBD1 (6 bases). The CDR3 spans 15 residues. V gave up 5 bases and J gave up 2 bases, with 16 bases separating them. The germline V gene has CDR1 MNHNY and CDR2 SVGAGI (reference sequence). In DNA form, the CDR3 reads TGTGCCAGCAGTCCTTGGACAGCTATCACCTACGAGCAGTACTTC. It encodes CASSPWTAITYEQYF.

The CDR3 DNA follows: TGTGCCAGCAAGACAGGGGGTTATGTGAACACTGAAGCTTTCTTT. Translated: CASKTGGYVNTEAFF. The V gene is TRBV6-1, the J gene TRBJ1-1; TRBD1 aligns across 9 bases. V shed 7 bases and J 0 bases; nucleotides not matched to a gene: 6. CDR1 is MNHNS, CDR2 SASEGT, per germline. The CDR3 totals 15 residues.

J is TRBJ2-1 and V is TRBV4-2; a possible D gene is TRBD2 (6 bases). There are 18 residues in the CDR3. V dropped 0 bases and J dropped 5 bases, with 20 bases sitting between them. Germline V gene lookup returns CDR1 LGHNA and CDR2 YNFKEQ. The CDR3 sequence is CASSQDRGGLLIHNEQFF. In nucleotides, the CDR3 is TGTGCCAGCAGCCAAGATCGCGGAGGGCTTCTAATCCACAATGAGCAGTTCTTC.

This clone occurred a few times. The CDR3 spells CASSPRQGLNTEAFF. CDR3 DNA sequence: TGTGCCAGCAGCCCCCGTCAGGGCCTCAACACTGAAGCTTTCTTT. The gene calls are TRBV11-2 and TRBJ1-1, with D possibly matching TRBD1 (5 bases). The germline gives CDR1 SGHAT, CDR2 FQNNGV. This CDR3 is 15 amino acids long. V shed 5 bases and J shed 2 bases, with 15 bases lying between them. Drawing the rest from reference TRBV11-2 and TRBJ1-1, the complete variable domain is EAGVAQSPRYKIIEKRQSVAFWCNPISGHATLYWYQQILGQGPKLLIQFQNNGVVDDSQLPKDRFSAERLKGVDSTLKIQPAKLEDSAVYLCASSPRQGLNTEAFFGQGTRLTVV.

The chain has TRBV9 and TRBJ1-5, with a tentative D call TRBD1 (5 bases). Trimming took off 6 bases at V and 0 bases at J, with 7 bases between the two ends. Germline CDR1 is SGDLS and CDR2 is YYNGEE. The CDR3 loop spans 13 amino acids. The CDR3 spells CASKDISNQPQHF. CDR3 in DNA: TGTGCCAGCAAGGACATTAGCAATCAGCCCCAGCATTTT. Full variable domain (remainder filled in from reference TRBV9 and TRBJ1-5): DSGVTQTPKHLITATGQRVTLRCSPRSGDLSVYWYQQSLDQGLQFLIQYYNGEERAKGNILERFSAQQFPDLHSELNLSSLELGDSALYFCASKDISNQPQHFGDGTRLSIL.

The chain links TRBV4-3 to TRBJ1-4, with D unclear. V lost 3 bases, J lost 10 bases, and 15 bases lay in between. Germline-derived CDR1 and CDR2 are LGHNA and YSLEER. The CDR3 loop spans 14 amino acids. CDR3 in DNA: TGCGCCAGCAGCCACCCCAGTGCACGGGGAAAACTGTTTTTT. It encodes CASSHPSARGKLFF.

This chain links TRBV27 with TRBJ2-7; 11 bases align to TRBD1. V lost 2 bases and J lost 3; bases outside the gene matches: 3. Looked up from germline, CDR1 is MNHEY and CDR2 is SMNVEV (reference sequence). This CDR3 contains 15 residues. The CDR3 nucleotides are TGTGCCAGCAGTTTAATGGGACAGGGGGTCTACGAGCAGTACTTC. It encodes CASSLMGQGVYEQYF.

This clone has a single count. V and J are TRBV30 and TRBJ1-2; D is undetermined. V lost 0 bases, J lost 7 bases, and 12 bases lay in between. Germline V gives CDR1 GTSNPN, CDR2 SVGIG (reference sequence). The CDR3 contains 13 residues. CDR3 nucleotides: TGTGCCTGGAGTGTAGGCCCGGGAGGTGGCTACACCTTC. Translating it yields CAWSVGPGGGYTF.

The V and J genes are TRBV30 and TRBJ2-5; 7 bases are a match to TRBD2. Looked up from germline, CDR1 is GTSNPN and CDR2 is SVGIG (reference sequence). This CDR3 is 15 amino acids long. Trimming at V came to 0 bases and at J to 5 bases, leaving 9 bases not matched to a gene. CDR3 protein: CAWSVGSGGAETQYF. DNA of the CDR3: TGTGCCTGGAGTGTAGGGTCGGGAGGTGCGGAGACCCAGTACTTC.

This sequence joins TRBV6-5 and TRBJ1-2; D is uncertain. Germline CDR1 and CDR2: MNHEY and SVGAGI. The CDR3 is made up of 13 amino acids. V lost 4 bases to trimming and J lost 3 bases, with 9 bases between them. DNA of the CDR3: TGTGCCAGCAGTTCCAGTGCTTACTATGGCTACACCTTC. As protein: CASSSSAYYGYTF.

This clone was observed a single time. This sequence joins TRBV9 and TRBJ2-7; D perhaps matches TRBD1 (6 bases). The CDR3 length is 15 residues. Germline V gives CDR1 SGDLS, CDR2 YYNGEE. Trimming took off 4 bases at V and 3 bases at J, with 17 bases between the two ends. The CDR3 reads CASSPRGTSNYEQYF. The CDR3 DNA reads TGTGCCAGCAGCCCGAGGGGGACGTCGAACTACGAGCAGTACTTC.

V and J are TRBV7-9 and TRBJ2-3, with TRBD2 matching 7 bases. Trimming cost V 3 bases and J 4 bases; bases outside gene matches: 7. The CDR3 contains 15 residues. Looked up from germline, CDR1 is SEHNR and CDR2 is FQNEAQ (reference sequence). The CDR3 coding sequence is TGTGCCAGCAGCTTTGTTGCGGGAGAGGCAGATACGCAGTATTTT. This codes for CASSFVAGEADTQYF.

This chain uses TRBV5-4 with TRBJ2-7; TRBD2 might be the D (5 bases). This CDR3 contains 15 residues. Germline V gene sequence: CDR1 SGHNT, CDR2 YYREEE (reference sequence). Trimming took 0 bases from V and 5 from J, leaving 15 bases between them. CDR3 sequence reads: CASSLVLRDLNEQYF. CDR3 DNA sequence: TGTGCCAGCAGCTTGGTCTTACGGGATTTAAACGAGCAGTACTTC.

This chain joins TRBV29-1 and TRBJ2-7, with D possibly matching TRBD1 (6 bases). CDR3 length: 12 amino acids. V lost 6 bases and J lost 5, with 14 bases in between. The germline V gene encodes CDR1 SQVTM and CDR2 ANQGSEA. The DNA for the CDR3 is TGCAGCGTCGGCGCCAGGGGCCACGAGCAGTACTTC. This encodes CSVGARGHEQYF.

This chain connects TRBV7-6 to TRBJ2-5; 14 bases align to TRBD2. The CDR3 runs to 20 residues. J was trimmed by 0 bases and V by 5 bases; bases with no gene match: 14. Germline CDR1 is SGHVS and CDR2 is FNYEAQ. The CDR3 here is CASSTRGTSGSFSYQETQYF. In nucleotides, the CDR3 is TGTGCCAGCAGCACCCGGGGGACTAGCGGGAGTTTCTCGTACCAAGAGACCCAGTACTTC.

V usage is TRBV7-2 and J usage is TRBJ2-1, with 7 nucleotides matching TRBD2. Germline V gene data show CDR1 as SGHTA and CDR2 as FQGNSA. Germline trimming cut 0 bases from V and 6 bases from J; bases unmatched to any gene: 5. This CDR3 contains 15 residues. The CDR3, as DNA: TGTGCCAGCAGCTTAGCTGGTAGGGAGGGCAATGAGCAGTTCTTC. Translation gives CASSLAGREGNEQFF.

The chain joins TRBV28 to TRBJ1-5; a weak D match, TRBD1 (6 bases). Between the trimmed V and J ends, which lost 6 bases and 0 bases, there was a span of 15 bases. Germline V CDR1 and CDR2: MDHEN, SYDVKM. The CDR3 runs to 16 residues. The CDR3 DNA reads as TGTGCCAGCAGGCCCCCGGACAGATTTAGCAATCAGCCCCAGCATTTT. Translated: CASRPPDRFSNQPQHF.

The CDR3 region is CASSPSGANVPGELFF. DNA of the CDR3: TGTGCCAGCTCACCATCAGGGGCAAATGTGCCCGGGGAGCTGTTTTTT. This chain uses TRBV18 with TRBJ2-2; D might be TRBD1 (6 bases). Looked up from germline, CDR1 is KGHSH and CDR2 is LQKENI. V was cut by 2 bases and J by 6 bases, with 16 bases left in between. The CDR3 loop spans 16 amino acids.